The present TCR beta chain was sequenced within a study of OX40 agonist ivuxolimab in advanced cancers. Study-wide findings and caveats: With doses of 0.1 to 3.0 mg/kg, CD4+ and CD8+ blood T cells had undergone clonal expansion by week 6. Researchers did not establish what antigens the expanded peripheral T cells target.

Assay: immunoSEQ multiplex PCR; the TCRdb copy retains only in-frame clones and omits some. The table has 55,000 to 70,000 clones, around 83% seen once; the top ten hold about 4.5%. Blood specimens came from baseline, cycle 4 day 1, and cycle 7 day 1. With respect to this clone: What it recognizes is unknown.

Trimming took 10 bases from V and 3 from J, leaving 15 bases between them. CDR1 and CDR2 (germline): MNHNS, SASEGT. The length of the CDR3 is 13 residues. J is TRBJ1-1 and V is TRBV6-1; no clear D gene. The sequence came from an adult with an advanced solid tumor such as melanoma, head and neck, liver or kidney cancer. The sample in question was CD4+ or CD8+ T cells sorted from blood, obtained in a trial of the OX40 agonist ivuxolimab. This chain's CDR3 is CATQESGDTEAFF. The DNA for the CDR3 is TGTGCCACCCAGGAGAGTGGAGACACTGAAGCTTTCTTT.